Sequencing of this T cell receptor (beta chain) was carried out in a study of T cell repertoires in cytomegalovirus infection. General study points: The ex vivo response was dominated by HLA-C-restricted CMV-specific TCR beta clonotypes.

Germline loops: CDR1 MNHEY, CDR2 SVGAGI. The CDR3 consists of 14 residues. Trimming left V 3 bases short and J 3 bases short, with 12 bases between. With respect to this clonotype: Its antigen is not identified.

Each CDR3 protein gets one entry after TCRdb re-called the reads with MiXCR. The data show around 900,000 distinct CDR3 sequences, with 31% seen just once and about an eighth held by the top ten. The chain recombines TRBV6-5 with TRBJ2-7, with D perhaps TRBD1 or TRBD2 (5 bases each). This specimen was cultured CD8+ T cells from PBMCs, taken from culture after CMV antigen stimulation. This TCR derives from a human donor in good health (CMV status not recorded). Some clones in this sample may be carry-over from other donors' samples. CDR3 loop: CASSYGTASYEQYF. CDR3 DNA: TGTGCCAGCAGTTATGGGACCGCTAGCTACGAGCAGTACTTC.